This T cell receptor (beta chain) stems from a study of blood T cell repertoires in COVID-19. In the authors' workflow: Reference gene primer amplification gave nucleated cell count estimates. Assay used: immunoSEQ multiplex PCR; TCRdb lists only in-frame clones, some missing. The V and J calls and clone size were taken over from that table, and D and trimming were inferred from the DNA. This table has 220,000 or so clones, roughly 89% appearing once. Participants reported their clinical history, and cohort assignment relied on those reports. The sequenced sample was PBMCs or T cells enriched from blood (not recorded which). The TCR comes from a man aged 25-45 years who had been exposed to COVID-19.

The CDR3 is CAISTSDGGGGYTF. In DNA, the CDR3 is TGTGCCATCAGTACCTCCGATGGGGGGGGCGGCTACACCTTC. The V call is TRBV10-3, the J call TRBJ1-2, with D possibly TRBD1 on 6 matching bases. The germline gives CDR1 ENHRY, CDR2 SYGVKD. The germline V and J ends were trimmed by 5 bases and 8 bases, with 18 bases remaining between them. The CDR3 spans 14 residues.